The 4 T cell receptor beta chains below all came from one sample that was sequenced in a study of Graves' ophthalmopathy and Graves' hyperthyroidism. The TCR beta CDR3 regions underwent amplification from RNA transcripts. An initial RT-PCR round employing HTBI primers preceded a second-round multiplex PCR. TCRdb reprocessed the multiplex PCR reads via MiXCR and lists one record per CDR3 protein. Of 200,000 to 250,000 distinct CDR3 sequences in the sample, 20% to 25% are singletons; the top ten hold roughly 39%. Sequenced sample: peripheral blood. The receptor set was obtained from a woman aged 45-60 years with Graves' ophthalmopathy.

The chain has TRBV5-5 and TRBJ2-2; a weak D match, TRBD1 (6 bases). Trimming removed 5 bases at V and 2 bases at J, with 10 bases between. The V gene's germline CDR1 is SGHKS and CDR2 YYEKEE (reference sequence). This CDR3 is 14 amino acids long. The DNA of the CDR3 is TGTGCCAGCAGGTGGACAGAAAACACCGGGGAGCTGTTTTTT. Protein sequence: CASRWTENTGELFF.

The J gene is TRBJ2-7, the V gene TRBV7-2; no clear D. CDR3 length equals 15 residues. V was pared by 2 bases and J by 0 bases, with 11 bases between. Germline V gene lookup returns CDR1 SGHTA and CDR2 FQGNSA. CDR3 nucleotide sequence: TGTGCCAGCAGCTTAAGTCAGGTCAGCTCCTACGAGCAGTACTTC. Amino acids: CASSLSQVSSYEQYF.

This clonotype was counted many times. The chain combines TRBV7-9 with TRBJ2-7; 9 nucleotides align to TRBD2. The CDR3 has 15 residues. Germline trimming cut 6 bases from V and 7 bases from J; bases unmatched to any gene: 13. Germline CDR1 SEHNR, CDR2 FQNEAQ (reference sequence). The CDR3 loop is CASRKIAGVSTEQYF. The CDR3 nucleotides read TGTGCCAGCAGGAAAATAGCGGGAGTGTCAACGGAGCAGTACTTC.

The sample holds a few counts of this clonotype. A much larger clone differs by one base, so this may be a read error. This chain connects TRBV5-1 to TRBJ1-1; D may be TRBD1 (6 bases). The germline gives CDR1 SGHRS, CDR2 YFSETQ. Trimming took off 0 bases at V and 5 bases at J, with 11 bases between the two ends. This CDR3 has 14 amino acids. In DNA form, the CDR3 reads TGCGCCAGCAGCTTGGCAGGGGCTGGTACTGAAGCTTTCTTT. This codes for CASSLAGAGTEAFF. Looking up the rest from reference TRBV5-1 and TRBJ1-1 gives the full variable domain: KAGVTQTPRYLIKTRGQQVTLSCSPISGHRSVSWYQQTPGQGLQFLFEYFSETQRNKGNFPGRFSGRQFSNSRSEMNVSTLELGDSALYLCASSLAGAGTEAFFGQGTRLTVV.